This TCR beta chain derives from a study of T cell repertoires in cytomegalovirus infection. Study background: Public TCR beta signatures provided an indication of both CMV infection and a matching HLA type. Findings of the study overall: People with CMV and the relevant HLA were identified by cumulative public TCR beta family frequency. The ex vivo response was dominated by HLA-C-restricted CMV-specific TCR beta clonotypes.

A remark on this clonotype: The antigen is unknown.

This CDR3 has 16 amino acids. The trim removed 3 bases at V and 4 bases at J, leaving 11 bases unmatched. From germline, CDR1 is GTSNPN and CDR2 SVGIG (reference sequence). TCRdb analysed the reads with MiXCR anew, one entry per CDR3 protein. The profile covers around 290,000 distinct CDR3 sequences, with about 26% appearing a single time and roughly 14% taken by the ten largest. This sequence was found in a human donor in good health (CMV status not recorded). Some clones in this sample may be carry-over from other donors' samples. Sequencing was carried out using PBMCs. The V and J genes are TRBV30 and TRBJ2-2; 7 positions match TRBD2. CDR3 nucleotides: TGTGCCTGGAGCCAGCTCGGCGGGAGAGTCACCGGGGAGCTGTTTTTT. This translates into CAWSQLGGRVTGELFF.